One sample yielded the 16 T cell receptor beta chains listed below, sequenced in a study of T cells in Graves' hyperthyroidism and ophthalmopathy. Authors of the study amplified TCR beta CDR3 regions from RNA transcripts. TCR CDR3 regions were first amplified by RT-PCR with HTBI primers. MiXCR was run by TCRdb on the multiplex PCR reads, yielding one entry per CDR3 protein. The repertoire has a few hundred thousand distinct CDR3 sequences, 15% to 18% of them found once; the top ten carry around 7.5%. The sequencing input was blood. These receptors all come from a woman under 40 with Graves' hyperthyroidism.

At least ten counts were recorded for this clonotype. The chain links TRBV7-3 to TRBJ2-1, with TRBD2 matching over 7 bases. The CDR3 length is 14 residues. Germline assignment: CDR1 SGHTA and CDR2 FQGTGA. The ends lost 5 bases at V and 3 bases at J; junction bases unmatched: 4. CDR3 amino acids: CASSRGLDYNEQFF. The CDR3 coding sequence is TGTGCCAGCAGCCGAGGACTAGACTACAATGAGCAGTTCTTC.

This clonotype has ten or more counts. This chain links TRBV2 with TRBJ2-1; D perhaps matches TRBD2 (5 bases). V was shortened by 7 bases and J by 9 bases, with 16 bases between the two germline ends. CDR1 is SNHLY, CDR2 FYNNEI, per germline. This CDR3 region has 13 residues. The CDR3 DNA reads TGTGCCAGCACCCCTAGCAGTTACGGTGAGCAGTTCTTC. Translating gives CASTPSSYGEQFF.

The chain links TRBV6-2 or TRBV6-3 to TRBJ1-5, with TRBD1 as a possible D gene (6 bases). Deletions cut 7 bases from V and 3 bases from J, with 16 bases between. CDR3 length: 15 residues. Germline CDR1 reads MNHEY; CDR2 reads SVGEGT. CDR3 nucleotides: TGTGCCAGCACCAGACAGGCCACGAACAATCAGCCCCAGCATTTT. It yields the protein CASTRQATNNQPQHF.

This clonotype was found a few times. CDR3 amino acids: CATSRDLHRGVSSYNSPLHF. The CDR3 region has the DNA TGTGCCACCAGCAGAGATTTGCACAGGGGAGTCAGCTCCTATAATTCACCCCTCCACTTT. The chain is built from TRBV15 and TRBJ1-6; TRBD1 agrees at 7 bases. Germline V gene lookup returns CDR1 LNHNV and CDR2 YYDKDF (reference sequence). Trimming at V came to 0 bases and at J to 0 bases, leaving 11 bases not matched to a gene. The CDR3 has 20 amino acids.

This clonotype was counted only a few times. CDR3 region: CASSYRDRGVDEQFF. The CDR3 nucleotides are TGCGCCAGCAGCTACCGGGACAGGGGTGTCGATGAGCAGTTCTTC. The chain couples TRBV4-1 to TRBJ2-1, with TRBD1 matching 10 bases. Trimming cost V 5 bases and J 8 bases; bases outside gene matches: 9. The CDR3 totals 15 residues. CDR1 is MGHRA, CDR2 YSYEKL, per germline.

The gene calls are TRBV6-1 and TRBJ2-7; 9 nucleotides align to TRBD1. The V gene end was trimmed by 2 bases and the J gene end by 0 bases; junction bases not matched to a gene: 8. The germline V gene has CDR1 MNHNS and CDR2 SASEGT. The CDR3 covers 17 residues. Written as DNA, the CDR3 is TGTGCCAGCAGTGAAAGGCCGCGGGACAGGGACTCCTACGAGCAGTACTTC. It codes for CASSERPRDRDSYEQYF.

At least ten counts were recorded for this clonotype. This sequence joins TRBV20-1 and TRBJ2-2; TRBD2 agrees at 7 bases. This CDR3 contains 15 residues. The J segment lost 4 bases and the V segment lost 0 bases, leaving 5 bases of the junction unmatched. The germline gives CDR1 DFQATT, CDR2 SNEGSKA (reference sequence). DNA of the CDR3: TGCAGTGCTAGAGAAGGGACTACTCGCACCGGGGAGCTGTTTTTT. Its protein is CSAREGTTRTGELFF.

This clonotype was seen ten or more times. The V gene is TRBV5-1, the J gene TRBJ1-3; TRBD1 matches at 8 bases. CDR3 size: 18 residues. Per the germline V gene, CDR1 is SGHRS and CDR2 is YFSETQ. The V gene end was trimmed by 3 bases and the J gene end by 2 bases; junction bases not matched to a gene: 13. The CDR3, as DNA: TGCGCCAGCAGCTCAACCACGCTATCGACAGGGGCTGGAAACACCATATATTTT. It encodes CASSSTTLSTGAGNTIYF. Full variable domain (missing parts from reference TRBV5-1 and TRBJ1-3): KAGVTQTPRYLIKTRGQQVTLSCSPISGHRSVSWYQQTPGQGLQFLFEYFSETQRNKGNFPGRFSGRQFSNSRSEMNVSTLELGDSALYLCASSSTTLSTGAGNTIYFGEGSWLTVV.

A note on this clonotype: It may be a read error: a sequence one base away is much more abundant. The gene calls are TRBV3-1 and TRBJ2-5; D may match TRBD1 or TRBD2 (5 bases each). With 5 bases removed from V and 5 bases from J, the gap between germline ends came to 21 bases. Germline V gene lookup returns CDR1 LGHDT and CDR2 YNNKEL (reference sequence). CDR3 length: 16 residues. The CDR3 DNA is TGTGCCAGCAGCACGGGGTCAGGGAGCGGTGCTGAGACCCAGTACTTC. The encoded protein is CASSTGSGSGAETQYF.

The chain combines TRBV4-1 with TRBJ2-7; D unclear. V was trimmed by 0 bases and J by 5 bases, leaving 5 bases between them. CDR3 length: 12 residues. Germline CDR1 is MGHRA and CDR2 is YSYEKL. CDR3 loop: CASSQDADEQYF. CDR3 coding DNA: TGCGCCAGCAGCCAAGACGCCGACGAGCAGTACTTC.

This clonotype was observed at least ten times. V gene TRBV6-6 combines with J gene TRBJ2-1; 11 bases match TRBD2. The V and J ends lost 2 bases and 4 bases, in that order; junction bases with no gene match: 4. Germline CDR1 and CDR2: MNHNY and SVGAGI (reference sequence). CDR3 size: 16 residues. The CDR3 reads CASSYLLAGGYNEQFF. CDR3 DNA sequence: TGTGCCAGCAGTTACCTGCTAGCGGGAGGTTACAATGAGCAGTTCTTC.

This clonotype was counted ten times or more. This chain connects TRBV28 to TRBJ2-3; TRBD2 matches 12 bases. V trimming: 6 bases; J trimming: 6 bases; junction bases outside the gene matches: 7. The CDR3 is 15 residues long. The V gene's germline CDR1 is MDHEN and CDR2 SYDVKM. For the CDR3, the DNA is TGTGCCAGCAGCGCGCTGGGACTAGCGGGTGATACGCAGTATTTT. Amino acid sequence: CASSALGLAGDTQYF.

This clonotype was seen repeatedly, ten times or more. The chain is built from TRBV6-2 or TRBV6-3 and TRBJ2-7; D might be TRBD1 or TRBD2, each matching 5 bases. Trimming removed 0 bases at V and 1 base at J, with 16 bases between. The CDR3 has 17 residues. Germline V CDR1 and CDR2: MNHEY, SVGEGT. CDR3 bases: TGTGCCAGCAGTTACTCGGACCCTGCCGGGACGTCCTACGAGCAGTACTTC. Translation gives CASSYSDPAGTSYEQYF.

This clonotype was counted only a few times. J is TRBJ2-2 and V is TRBV7-3, with 9 bases aligning to TRBD2. Trimming at V came to 5 bases and at J to 5 bases, leaving 12 bases not matched to a gene. There are 17 residues in the CDR3. Germline V CDR1 and CDR2: SGHTA, FQGTGA. CDR3 in amino acids: CASSPAPGLAETGELFF. Written as DNA, the CDR3 is TGTGCCAGCAGCCCCGCCCCGGGACTAGCCGAAACCGGGGAGCTGTTTTTT.

This clonotype has a count of ten or more. The V and J genes are TRBV6-2 or TRBV6-3 and TRBJ1-2; 10 nucleotides line up with TRBD1. V dropped 5 bases and J dropped 3; count of bases not matched to a gene: 6. Germline-derived CDR1 and CDR2 are MNHEY and SVGEGT. This CDR3 has 15 residues. The CDR3, as DNA: TGTGCCAGCAGTATGACCGGGACAGGGGACTATGGCTACACCTTC. This sequence encodes CASSMTGTGDYGYTF.

This clonotype has a count of ten or more. The rearrangement links TRBV7-6 to TRBJ2-7; D is uncertain. The CDR3 runs to 13 residues. CDR1 is SGHVS and CDR2 is FNYEAQ in the germline V gene. Deletions cut 1 base from V and 2 bases from J, with 6 bases between. Here the CDR3 reads CASSLEYTYEQYF. The CDR3 DNA sequence: TGTGCCAGCAGCTTAGAGTACACCTACGAGCAGTACTTC.